A selection of T cell receptor beta chains follows, all from one sample in a study of T cells in Graves' hyperthyroidism and ophthalmopathy. TCRdb re-called the multiplex PCR reads with MiXCR, one entry per CDR3 protein. The sample records 400,000 to 500,000 distinct CDR3 sequences, roughly an eighth being singletons. Sequenced: blood. All receptors come from a woman younger than 35 with Graves' hyperthyroidism. CDR3s include the opening cysteine and the closing phenylalanine or tryptophan. Fields, in order: D gene, V gene, J gene, clone size, CDR3 DNA, CDR3 protein. D genes are given only for firm matches. Only some rows state a clone size, as once, few, many or a class for expanded clones.

TRBD1	TRBV7-9	TRBJ1-2	-	TGTGCCAGCAGCTCCGTTTTACAGGGGAACGGCTACACCTTC	CASSSVLQGNGYTF
-	TRBV4-1	TRBJ2-1	many	TGCGCCAGCAGCCAAGAGACGTGGCGGGTCGATGAGCAGTTCTTC	CASSQETWRVDEQFF
-	TRBV6-4	TRBJ2-1	many	TGTGCCAGCAGCCCTCACGACGGGGAATACAATGAGCAGTTCTTC	CASSPHDGEYNEQFF
-	TRBV2	TRBJ2-5	-	TGTGCCAGCAAATACCAGCAAGAGACCCAGTACTTC	CASKYQQETQYF
TRBD1	TRBV2	TRBJ1-1	many	TGTGCCAGCAGGAGGGACAGAAACACTGAAGCTTTCTTT	CASRRDRNTEAFF
-	TRBV18	TRBJ2-6	-	TGTGCCAGCTCACCATCTTGGTCTGGGGCCAACGTCCTGACTTTC	CASSPSWSGANVLTF
TRBD1	TRBV3-1	TRBJ1-1	many	TGTGCCAGCAGCCGTCGGACAGGGAACTTCAACACTGAAGCTTTCTTT	CASSRRTGNFNTEAFF
TRBD2	TRBV11-3	TRBJ2-7	once	TGTGCCAGCAGCTTAGAGGGACTAGCTTTCGAGCAGTACTTC	CASSLEGLAFEQYF
TRBD2	TRBV5-6	TRBJ2-1	many	TGTGCCAGCAGCTTGGACGGACTAGCGGTCGAGACCAATGAGCAGTTCTTC	CASSLDGLAVETNEQFF
TRBD2	TRBV10-3	TRBJ2-2	many	TGTGCCATCGGAGGACTAGCGGGAGTCTTTGGCACCGGGGAGCTGTTTTTT	CAIGGLAGVFGTGELFF
TRBD1	TRBV6-1	TRBJ2-7	many	TGTGCCAGCAGGCGCCTCGACAGGGTAAGAAACGAGCAGTACTTC	CASRRLDRVRNEQYF
TRBD1	TRBV5-6	TRBJ1-2	many	TGTGCCAGCAGGTCCGGGACAGGAGAAAACTATGGCTACACCTTC	CASRSGTGENYGYTF
TRBD1	TRBV7-3	TRBJ1-1	-	TGTGCCAGCAGCTTACTAGGACAGGCGAACACTGAAGCTTTCTTT	CASSLLGQANTEAFF
TRBD2	TRBV12-3/TRBV12-4	TRBJ2-1	many	TGTGCCAGCAGTTTGACGACTAGCGGGAGGGCCTTTGGTAATGAGCAGTTCTTC	CASSLTTSGRAFGNEQFF
-	TRBV7-9	TRBJ1-2	many	TGTGCCAGCACCCCTTTTCGCGGCTATGGCTACACCTTC	CASTPFRGYGYTF
TRBD1	TRBV12-3/TRBV12-4	TRBJ2-1	many	TGTGCCAGCAGTTTAGGATGGGACAGCTCCTACAATGAGCAGTTCTTC	CASSLGWDSSYNEQFF
TRBD2	TRBV6-2/TRBV6-3	TRBJ2-1	-	TGTGCCAGCAGAACTAGCGGGAGCGTCGGTGAGCAGTTCTTC	CASRTSGSVGEQFF
TRBD1	TRBV10-3	TRBJ1-5	many	TGTGCCATCAGTGAACAGGGGGCGTTCGATCAGCCCCAGCATTTT	CAISEQGAFDQPQHF
-	TRBV7-9	TRBJ1-2	-	TGTGCCAGCAGCTTAGCGTCGGGCGGGCCCTATGGCTACACCTTC	CASSLASGGPYGYTF
TRBD1	TRBV28	TRBJ1-1	-	TGTGCCAGCAGCACCTACCGGGGGACAGGGGCCAAAGGGGTCGCTGAAGCTTTCTTT	CASSTYRGTGAKGVAEAFF
-	TRBV27	TRBJ2-1	-	TGTGCCAGCAGTCCCAAGCCTCACGGGAGTATCTCCTACAATGAGCAGTTCTTC	CASSPKPHGSISYNEQFF
-	TRBV27	TRBJ1-1	-	TGTGCCAGCAGTTTCCGTCCGAAGAACACTGAAGCTTTCTTT	CASSFRPKNTEAFF
-	TRBV3-1	TRBJ2-7	-	TGTGCCAGCAGCCAAAGCCCCCTAGGGGCCGAGCAGTACTTC	CASSQSPLGAEQYF
-	TRBV4-3	TRBJ1-1	-	TGCGCCAGCAGCCAAAGCCAGCCAGGCGGCACTGAAGCTTTCTTT	CASSQSQPGGTEAFF
-	TRBV4-1	TRBJ1-1	few	TGCGCCAGCAGTCTCTTCTACGGAGGGAACACTGAAGCTTTCTTT	CASSLFYGGNTEAFF
-	TRBV28	TRBJ1-2	many	TGTGCCAGCAGTACTTGGACACCCTACGGCTACACCTTC	CASSTWTPYGYTF
-	TRBV5-6	TRBJ2-7	-	TGTGCCAGCAGCATCCGGGACACCGGCGAGCAGTACTTC	CASSIRDTGEQYF
TRBD2	TRBV7-9	TRBJ2-1	many	TGTGCCAGCAGCTTAGGCGGGGGATCCTACAATGAGCAGTTCTTC	CASSLGGGSYNEQFF
TRBD1	TRBV28	TRBJ1-5	many	TGTGCCAGCAGTTCCCCATACAGGGGCGGGCAGCCCCAGCATTTT	CASSSPYRGGQPQHF